The 5 T cell receptor beta chains given below trace back to one sample, sequenced in a study of blood T cell repertoires in COVID-19. Only in-frame clones appear in the TCRdb table, and some are missing; sequencing was by immunoSEQ multiplex PCR. The repertoire holds about 55,000 clones, with more than 80% as singletons. The sequenced sample consisted of peripheral blood. Every receptor here comes from a human donor in a cohort sampled during active COVID-19.

This chain joins TRBV6-6 and TRBJ2-1; 11 bases match TRBD2. With 6 bases clipped from V and 6 bases from J, the junction kept 13 bases outside the gene matches. Looked up from germline, CDR1 is MNHNY and CDR2 is SVGAGI (reference sequence). The CDR3 covers 17 residues. The CDR3 sequence is CASSRLIAGGPGNEQFF. The CDR3 DNA is TGTGCCAGCAGCCGACTTATAGCGGGAGGGCCCGGCAATGAGCAGTTCTTC.

V and J are TRBV20-1 and TRBJ2-5; D possibly corresponds to TRBD2 (5 bases). This CDR3 has 13 amino acids. CDR1 and CDR2 (germline): DFQATT, SNEGSKA (reference sequence). Deletions cut 3 bases from V and 0 bases from J, with 8 bases between. CDR3 protein: CSASRRDQETQYF. The CDR3 DNA follows: TGCAGTGCTAGTCGGCGGGACCAAGAGACCCAGTACTTC.

This clone was seen a few times. The gene calls are TRBV15 and TRBJ2-1, with D maybe TRBD1 (5 bases). This CDR3 spans 14 amino acids. Germline-derived CDR1 and CDR2 are LNHNV and YYDKDF (reference sequence). V dropped 1 base and J dropped 7 bases, with 11 bases sitting between them. CDR3 sequence: CATSRGTGGNEQFF. As DNA, the CDR3 is TGTGCCACCAGCAGAGGAACAGGTGGGAATGAGCAGTTCTTC.

This chain uses TRBV10-3 with TRBJ2-7; possible D gene TRBD2, 5 bases. V lost 0 bases and J 6 bases, leaving 9 bases between the germline ends. Germline V gene lookup returns CDR1 ENHRY and CDR2 SYGVKD. The CDR3 loop spans 13 amino acids. The chain's CDR3 is CAISESRGSEQYF. CDR3 sequence (DNA): TGTGCCATCAGTGAGTCTAGAGGGAGCGAGCAGTACTTC.

This clone was counted a few times. This sequence joins TRBV30 and TRBJ2-1, with 10 bases fitting TRBD2. The length of the CDR3 is 14 residues. V trimming: 3 bases; J trimming: 4 bases; junction bases outside the gene matches: 3. Germline V gene data show CDR1 as GTSNPN and CDR2 as SVGIG (reference sequence). CDR3 residues: CAWSQLAGYNEQFF. The CDR3 DNA sequence: TGTGCCTGGAGCCAACTAGCGGGGTACAATGAGCAGTTCTTC.